The rows below give T cell receptor beta chains drawn from one sample of a study of blood T cells in healthy people across ages. Each CDR3 protein is one row after TCRdb ran MiXCR on the 5' RACE reads. The sample contains more than 900,000 distinct CDR3 sequences, around 29% of which appear only once. The sample was also reused in another study, on T cells of mothers and their children.

The sequenced sample consisted of blood. The receptors come from a woman between 40 and 55 years old in good health. Both conserved end residues are part of each CDR3. D genes are given only for firm matches.

v_call	d_call	j_call	cdr3_aa
TRBV7-9	NA	TRBJ1-2	CASSFGGSPGYTF
TRBV6-1	NA	TRBJ1-4	CASRPPGILGEKLFF
TRBV2	TRBD1	TRBJ2-7	CASRMLATGGEQYF
TRBV9	NA	TRBJ2-3	CASSVAQGLTDTQYF
TRBV4-2	NA	NA	CASSTEDSFGYEQYF
TRBV2	TRBD1	TRBJ2-3	CATILPQGGIDTQYF
TRBV3-1	NA	TRBJ2-4	CASSQESPAKNIQYF
TRBV4-1	NA	TRBJ1-6	CASMGVSNSPLHF
TRBV9	TRBD2	TRBJ2-1	CASSDPGTSGGYNEQFF
TRBV20-1	TRBD1	TRBJ2-7	CSARAGQGTNEQYF
TRBV12-3/TRBV12-4	NA	TRBJ2-3	CASSFRVGDTQYF
TRBV20-1	TRBD1	TRBJ2-5	CSARDRGQETQYF
TRBV5-1	TRBD2	NA	CASSERGSYNEQYF
TRBV6-5	TRBD1	TRBJ1-4	CASKVQGADNEKLFF
TRBV20-1	NA	TRBJ2-1	CSAPGTLKGNEQFF
TRBV29-1	NA	TRBJ2-6	CSALFSGASVLTF
TRBV20-1	NA	TRBJ2-1	CSARDLGTVIEQFF
TRBV5-1	NA	TRBJ2-1	CASQSAGQFIDEQFF
TRBV11-1	NA	TRBJ2-1	CASSSDRSSYNEQFF
TRBV3-1	TRBD2	TRBJ2-3	CASGPSSGASTDTQYF
TRBV9	NA	TRBJ1-1	CASSATPTSEAFF
TRBV12-3/TRBV12-4	NA	TRBJ1-1	CASSLALGGPNTEAFF
TRBV20-1	TRBD2	TRBJ2-1	CSAIPGLAGIYNEQFF
TRBV12-3/TRBV12-4	TRBD1	TRBJ2-7	CASTLTGVSYEQYF
TRBV20-1	NA	TRBJ2-7	CSADRDGSYEQYF